This TCR beta chain was sequenced during a study of CD8 T cells in ankylosing spondylitis. Comment on this clonotype: Its cognate antigen is unknown.

Unmatched junction bases numbered 9, after V lost 6 bases and J lost 3 bases. Germline assignment: CDR1 DFQATT and CDR2 SNEGSKA (reference sequence). The CDR3 length is 15 residues. Molecular-barcoded quantitative 5'-RACE produced these TCR beta libraries. Each CDR3 protein gets one entry after TCRdb re-called the 5' RACE reads with MiXCR. In the table there are nearly 250,000 distinct CDR3 sequences, roughly a third of which are singletons. Broader study findings: It appeared that ankylosing spondylitis blood was characterized by a TCR beta motif of roughly 8 highly homologous variants. Disease-associated clonotypes exhibited CD8+ identity and were relatively infrequent in peripheral blood.

Specimen: blood, either unsorted or a sorted T cell fraction (not recorded which). The rearrangement links TRBV20-1 to TRBJ2-1, with 9 bases fitting TRBD1. The sequence came from a male donor with ankylosing spondylitis or in good health (not recorded which). The CDR3 is CSATGTGRFYNEQFF. The CDR3 DNA is TGCAGTGCCACCGGGACAGGGCGTTTCTACAATGAGCAGTTCTTC.